Listed below are T cell receptor beta chains from one sample, sequenced in a study of blood T cell repertoires in COVID-19. TCRdb's copy holds only in-frame clones and misses some; the assay was immunoSEQ multiplex PCR. The data hold some 200,000 clones, with approximately 91% observed a single time. Sequenced: peripheral blood. The receptors derive from a man between 45 and 60 years old with COVID-19, enrolled during active disease. Each CDR3 is given with its conserved first and last residue. D genes are given only for firm matches. Only some rows state a clone size, as once, few, many or a class for expanded clones.

abundance	v_gene	j_gene	d_gene	CDR3nt	CDR3aa
once	TRBV27	TRBJ2-3	TRBD2	TGTGCCAGCAGTCTAGCGGGGAGGGCCACAGATACGCAGTATTTT	CASSLAGRATDTQYF
NA	TRBV27	TRBJ2-3	TRBD2	TGTGCCAGCAGTTCAGGCACTAGCGGGAGTGCAGATACGCAGTATTTT	CASSSGTSGSADTQYF
once	TRBV7-2	TRBJ1-1	TRBD1	TGTGCCAGCAGCGTCACAGGGGACGAGGGCACTGAAGCTTTCTTT	CASSVTGDEGTEAFF
NA	TRBV27	TRBJ2-1	NA	TGTGCCAGCAGTCCTCGGGGTCTTGTAGACAATGAGCAGTTCTTC	CASSPRGLVDNEQFF
few	TRBV28	TRBJ1-1	NA	TGTGCCGCCCAGGAGGCCCCGAACACTGAAGCTTTCTTT	CAAQEAPNTEAFF
NA	TRBV6-6	TRBJ2-5	TRBD1	TGTGCCAGCAGTTCCGTCGGGACAGGGAAAGAGACCCAGTACTTC	CASSSVGTGKETQYF
NA	TRBV28	TRBJ1-1	TRBD1	TGTGCCAGCAGTGCCGGGACAGGCTACACTGAAGCTTTCTTT	CASSAGTGYTEAFF
few	TRBV10-1	TRBJ2-1	TRBD1	TGCGCCAGCAGTGTAGGACAGGACCCCTACAATGAGCAGTTCTTC	CASSVGQDPYNEQFF
few	TRBV5-4	TRBJ2-1	TRBD1	TGTGCCAGCAGCCACGACAGGGGGCGAAACAATGAGCAGTTCTTC	CASSHDRGRNNEQFF
NA	TRBV3-1/TRBV3-2	TRBJ2-7	TRBD1	TGTGCCAGCAGCCAAGACTTCACCGCCATATGGACAGGGACAAACTACGAGCAGTACTTC	CASSQDFTAIWTGTNYEQYF
NA	TRBV27	TRBJ1-3	NA	TGTGCCAGCAGCAAGGAATGGGGGCTTGGAAACACCATATATTTT	CASSKEWGLGNTIYF
NA	TRBV27	TRBJ1-5	NA	TGTGCCAGCAGTCCAGGGTATAGCAATCAGCCCCAGCATTTT	CASSPGYSNQPQHF
NA	TRBV6-5	TRBJ1-1	TRBD1	TGTGCCAGCAGTCCAGGGGACAGGAACACTGAAGCTTTCTTT	CASSPGDRNTEAFF
NA	TRBV19	TRBJ2-2	NA	TGTGCCAGTAGTATAAGAGCGGAGACCGGGGAGCTGTTTTTT	CASSIRAETGELFF
NA	TRBV7-2	TRBJ2-7	TRBD1	TGTGCCAGCAGCTTAGGTCAAACAGGGGAAGAGCAGTACTTC	CASSLGQTGEEQYF
NA	TRBV7-6	TRBJ2-2	TRBD2	TGTGCCAGCAGCTTAGCCTCACTAGCGGGAGTTACGAACACCGGGGAGCTGTTTTTT	CASSLASLAGVTNTGELFF
NA	TRBV11-2	TRBJ2-1	TRBD1	TGTGCCAGCAGCTTAGTACCCCCATGGACAGGGCTGAACAATGAGCAGTTCTTC	CASSLVPPWTGLNNEQFF
NA	TRBV27	TRBJ2-5	NA	TGTGCCAGCAGTTTCTCGTCGAGCGGAGAGACCCAGTACTTC	CASSFSSSGETQYF
once	TRBV29-1	TRBJ2-7	TRBD1	TGCAGCGCCCGAAACAGGGGATCCTACGAGCAGTACTTC	CSARNRGSYEQYF
once	TRBV19	TRBJ2-2	NA	TGTGCCAGTAGTATAAAGATTCTATCCGGGGAGCTGTTTTTT	CASSIKILSGELFF
NA	TRBV19	TRBJ2-3	TRBD2	TGTGCCAGTAGTATAGGCCCTAGCGGGAGGGCCCAAGATACGCAGTATTTT	CASSIGPSGRAQDTQYF
NA	TRBV7-2	TRBJ2-2	NA	TGTGCCAGCAGCTTACAGGCCGTGAACACCGGGGAGCTGTTTTTT	CASSLQAVNTGELFF
NA	TRBV6-5	TRBJ1-6	TRBD1	TGTGCCAGCAGTTCAACACAGGGGCATAATTCACCCCTCCACTTT	CASSSTQGHNSPLHF
few	TRBV6-5	TRBJ2-7	TRBD1	TGTGCCAGCTACAGGGGGGTCTACGAGCAGTACTTC	CASYRGVYEQYF
NA	TRBV11-2	TRBJ2-1	NA	TGTGCCAGCAGCTTAGGGGGTATTGTTGCTAGCGATGAGCAGTTCTTC	CASSLGGIVASDEQFF
NA	TRBV19	TRBJ2-2	TRBD2	TGTGCCAGTACCCCACGGGCGGGGGGCGGCACCGGGGAGCTGTTTTTT	CASTPRAGGGTGELFF
NA	TRBV7-3	TRBJ2-1	TRBD1	TGTGCCAGCTCCCGGGCCCCAGGGGGTGAGCAGTTCTTC	CASSRAPGGEQFF
NA	TRBV9	TRBJ2-3	TRBD2	TGTGCCAGCAGCCCCCCGGGGGGGACTAGCACAGATACGCAGTATTTT	CASSPPGGTSTDTQYF
NA	TRBV6-2/TRBV6-3	TRBJ1-2	NA	TGTGCCAGCAGTTACTCAAGGGTCGGGGATGGCTACACCTTC	CASSYSRVGDGYTF
NA	TRBV7-2	TRBJ1-4	TRBD1	TGTGCCAGCAGCCCCTGGGACAGGGAAAGTGAAAAACTGTTTTTT	CASSPWDRESEKLFF
once	TRBV19	TRBJ1-1	NA	TGTGCCAGTAGTATAACAGCTGAGAACACTGAAGCTTTCTTT	CASSITAENTEAFF
NA	TRBV7-3	TRBJ1-1	NA	TGTGCCAGCAGCTTCCTCCCGGGTCCGGACACTGAAGCTTTCTTT	CASSFLPGPDTEAFF
NA	TRBV12-3/TRBV12-4	TRBJ2-7	NA	TGTGCCAGCAGTCTTAGCGCTCGCGAGCAGTACTTC	CASSLSAREQYF
NA	TRBV11-3	TRBJ2-1	TRBD2	TGTGCCAGCAGCCCCGGGACTAGCGAACAGTTCTTC	CASSPGTSEQFF
NA	TRBV5-1	TRBJ1-2	TRBD1	TGCGCCAGCAGCTTGACAGGGGGCTACTATGGCTACACCTTC	CASSLTGGYYGYTF
NA	TRBV6-5	TRBJ2-1	TRBD2	TGTGCCAGCGGTCCTAGCGGGAGGTCTTACAATGAGCAGTTCTTC	CASGPSGRSYNEQFF
once	TRBV5-4	TRBJ1-2	NA	TGTGCCAGCAGCTTGGGGGAGGAGTCCTATGGCTACACCTTC	CASSLGEESYGYTF
NA	TRBV11-2	TRBJ2-1	TRBD2	TGTGCCAGCAGCTTGGGTACTAGCGGGAGAGGCCCCAATGAGCAGTTCTTC	CASSLGTSGRGPNEQFF
NA	TRBV7-9	TRBJ1-1	TRBD1	TGTGCCAGCAGCCCTCAACAGGGGGGCACTGAAGCTTTCTTT	CASSPQQGGTEAFF
NA	TRBV5-3	TRBJ2-1	TRBD2	TGTGCCAGAAGCTTGGGGACTAGCGGGAACAATGAGCAGTTCTTC	CARSLGTSGNNEQFF
NA	TRBV10-3	TRBJ2-1	TRBD2	TGTGCCATCAGTGAGTCCGCCGGACTAGCGGGAGTCTATGAGCAGTTCTTC	CAISESAGLAGVYEQFF
NA	TRBV7-8	TRBJ1-2	TRBD1	TGTGCCAGCAGCTTAGCGCAGGGGGCGAACGGCTACACCTTC	CASSLAQGANGYTF
NA	TRBV28	TRBJ1-3	NA	TGTGCCAGCAGTTTGACTGCGCCCCTACAAGGAAACACCATATATTTT	CASSLTAPLQGNTIYF
few	TRBV6-2/TRBV6-3	TRBJ2-5	NA	TGTGCCAGCAGTTATACGCCGACTAGGGGCCAAGAGACCCAGTACTTC	CASSYTPTRGQETQYF
NA	TRBV28	TRBJ1-2	NA	TGTGCCAGCAGTTCTGGTCAGGACTATGGCTACACCTTC	CASSSGQDYGYTF
NA	TRBV12-5	TRBJ2-5	TRBD2	TGTGCTAGTGGTTTGCCTTGGACTAGGTACCACCAAGAGACCCAGTACTTC	CASGLPWTRYHQETQYF
NA	TRBV6-1	TRBJ2-3	TRBD2	TGTGCCAGCAGTGAGGGACTAGCGGGATGGGGAGATACGCAGTATTTT	CASSEGLAGWGDTQYF
NA	TRBV7-9	TRBJ2-2	TRBD1	TGTGCCAGCAGATCAGACAGGGGGGGCACCGGGGAGCTGTTTTTT	CASRSDRGGTGELFF